Shown below are 32 T cell receptor beta chains from a single sample sequenced in a study of shared clonotypes between healthy human individuals. Using immunoSEQ multiplex PCR, the repertoire was profiled, and TCRdb retains in-frame clones only, with some absent. The sample has around 2.5 million clones; 90% to 95% are singletons. Sequences were obtained from naive CD4+ T cells from PBMCs. Subset noted: CD45RA+ positively selected. The receptors originated from a man aged 18-30 years in good health. Some clones in this sample may be carry-over from other donors' samples.

With respect to this clone: This may stem from a read error, because a much larger clone lies one nucleotide away. In the same sample, other DNA sequences code for this CDR3. V and J are TRBV11-2 and TRBJ1-1; D uncertain. Trimming took off 1 base at V and 1 base at J, with 7 bases between the two ends. The CDR3 has 14 residues. CDR1 SGHAT and CDR2 FQNNGV come from the germline V gene. For the CDR3, the DNA is TGTGCCAGCAGCTTAGTTCGAGGGAACACTGAAGCTTTCTTT. Its protein is CASSLVRGNTEAFF.

This chain uses TRBV28 with TRBJ1-1; D uncertain. Germline assignment: CDR1 MDHEN and CDR2 SYDVKM. The CDR3 extends over 12 amino acids. V dropped 7 bases and J dropped 6 bases, with 12 bases sitting between them. The CDR3 here is CASITLGAEAFF. CDR3 nucleotides: TGTGCCAGCATAACTTTAGGCGCTGAAGCTTTCTTT.

Notes on this clone: Other DNA sequences in this specimen translate into the identical CDR3. The rearrangement joins TRBV5-1 to TRBJ1-3; 7 bases match TRBD1. Trimming at V came to 0 bases and at J to 4 bases, leaving 1 base not matched to a gene. Germline V gene sequence: CDR1 SGHRS, CDR2 YFSETQ. The length of the CDR3 is 14 residues. The CDR3: CASSLDRGGNTIYF. The CDR3 DNA reads as TGCGCCAGCAGCTTGGACAGGGGAGGAAACACCATATATTTT.

This chain joins TRBV7-9 and TRBJ2-7; maybe TRBD1 (7 bases). V lost 5 bases, J lost 2 bases, and 16 bases lay in between. Germline values: CDR1 SEHNR, CDR2 FQNEAQ (reference sequence). The length of the CDR3 is 15 residues. The CDR3 DNA sequence: TGTGCCAGCAGCCCAGGGGGGCCCATGACCTACGAGCAGTACTTC. Protein sequence: CASSPGGPMTYEQYF.

The rearrangement links TRBV5-1 to TRBJ2-7; possible D gene TRBD1, 6 bases. The CDR3 covers 15 residues. Trimming left V 3 bases short and J 4 bases short, with 17 bases between. CDR1 is SGHRS and CDR2 is YFSETQ in the germline V gene. DNA for the CDR3: TGCGCCAGCAGCTCGGAATTATGGGGGCTATACGAGCAGTACTTC. Protein: CASSSELWGLYEQYF.

Comment on this clone: The same CDR3 arises from other DNA sequences in this sample as well. V and J are TRBV20-1 and TRBJ2-1; D ambiguous. This CDR3 spans 11 amino acids. Germline assignment: CDR1 DFQATT and CDR2 SNEGSKA (reference sequence). Trimming pared 2 bases from V and 7 bases from J, leaving 6 bases between. CDR3 DNA: TGCAGTGCTAGAAAGACAAATGAGCAGTTCTTC. As protein: CSARKTNEQFF.

This clone turned up a few times. This chain uses TRBV5-1 with TRBJ2-5; the D gene is possibly TRBD1 (8 bases). V was shortened by 2 bases and J by 5 bases, with 13 bases between the two germline ends. Germline CDR1 reads SGHRS; CDR2 reads YFSETQ. This CDR3 region has 14 residues. The CDR3 here is CASSLQGGPETQYF. The CDR3 region has the DNA TGCGCCAGCAGCTTACAGGGGGGGCCTGAGACCCAGTACTTC.

This clone was observed a single time. This chain uses TRBV27 with TRBJ2-1, with D perhaps TRBD2 (5 bases). This CDR3 has 12 residues. Trimming removed 6 bases from V and 12 bases from J, with 15 bases in between. The V gene's germline CDR1 is MNHEY and CDR2 SMNVEV (reference sequence). The CDR3 reads CASRGGHPGQFF. CDR3 bases: TGTGCCAGCAGGGGCGGGCATCCCGGGCAGTTCTTC.

This clone was counted a single time. The chain links TRBV2 to TRBJ2-1; D is perhaps TRBD2 (6 bases). The ends were cut back, 8 bases at V and 8 bases at J, with 16 bases in the middle. This CDR3 is 13 amino acids long. Germline V gene sequence: CDR1 SNHLY, CDR2 FYNNEI. CDR3 region: CASSASVRHEQFF. CDR3 in DNA: TGTGCCAGCTCAGCTAGCGTCAGGCATGAGCAGTTCTTC.

V and J are TRBV27 and TRBJ2-7; TRBD2 might be the D (5 bases). Germline V gene lookup returns CDR1 MNHEY and CDR2 SMNVEV (reference sequence). Trimming pared 5 bases from V and 5 bases from J, leaving 22 bases between. The length of the CDR3 is 16 residues. CDR3 in DNA: TGTGCCAGCAGTCCGAGGTCTCGTCAGCTAGCCAACGAGCAGTACTTC. Its translation is CASSPRSRQLANEQYF.

With regard to this clone: Other DNA sequences of this sample code for an identical CDR3. The chain uses TRBV5-1 and TRBJ1-3; TRBD1 matches at 8 bases. Losses at the gene ends were 4 bases for V and 4 bases for J; bases not matched to a gene: 4. CDR1 and CDR2 from the germline V gene are SGHRS and YFSETQ. This CDR3 region has 14 residues. For the CDR3, the DNA is TGCGCCAGCAGCCCAGGACAGGGAGGAAACACCATATATTTT. Its protein is CASSPGQGGNTIYF. The full variable domain, rest sourced from reference TRBV5-1 and TRBJ1-3, is KAGVTQTPRYLIKTRGQQVTLSCSPISGHRSVSWYQQTPGQGLQFLFEYFSETQRNKGNFPGRFSGRQFSNSRSEMNVSTLELGDSALYLCASSPGQGGNTIYFGEGSWLTVV.

The chain joins TRBV10-3 to TRBJ1-2; TRBD1 matches 8 bases. This CDR3 contains 14 residues. Trimming took 2 bases from V and 5 from J; bases not matched to a gene: 4. The germline CDR1 and CDR2 sequences are ENHRY and SYGVKD. The CDR3 loop reads CAISETGGWYGYTF. CDR3 DNA sequence: TGTGCCATCAGTGAGACAGGGGGTTGGTATGGCTACACCTTC.

This sequence joins TRBV6-7 and TRBJ1-1, with D tentatively TRBD1 (5 bases). TRBV6-7 is an ORF, and what it does is uncertain. The CDR3 is 17 residues long. V gave up 5 bases and J gave up 1 base, with 20 bases separating them. This chain's CDR3 is CASSAREGRGQNTEAFF. The DNA of the CDR3 is TGTGCCAGCAGTGCCCGGGAGGGAAGGGGTCAGAACACTGAAGCTTTCTTT.

The chain has TRBV7-3 and TRBJ2-3; D call uncertain. The CDR3 length is 14 residues. CDR1 and CDR2 from the germline V gene are SGHTA and FQGTGA. V was cut by 1 base and J by 7 bases, with 12 bases left in between. The CDR3 DNA is TGTGCCAGCAGCTTAAGTCCCTTACTAAATACGCAGTATTTT. Encoded protein: CASSLSPLLNTQYF.

The chain combines TRBV9 with TRBJ2-1, with TRBD2 identical over 12 bases. Unmatched junction bases numbered 10, after V lost 2 bases and J lost 7 bases. This CDR3 contains 17 residues. Per germline, CDR1 SGDLS and CDR2 YYNGEE. In nucleotides, the CDR3 is TGTGCCAGCAGCGTGACCCGAACTAGCGGGAGGTATAATGAGCAGTTCTTC. Protein: CASSVTRTSGRYNEQFF.

The chain uses TRBV7-3 and TRBJ2-3; 8 nucleotides agree with TRBD1. The ends lost 1 base at V and 4 bases at J; junction bases unmatched: 1. The CDR3 runs to 14 residues. Germline CDR1 and CDR2: SGHTA and FQGTGA. The CDR3 reads CASSLMGQADTQYF. CDR3 DNA sequence: TGTGCCAGCAGCTTAATGGGACAGGCAGATACGCAGTATTTT.

The J gene is TRBJ2-1, the V gene TRBV25-1; D may be TRBD1 or TRBD2 (5 bases each). The CDR3 contains 16 residues. The V gene's germline CDR1 is MGHDK and CDR2 SYGVNS. Between the trimmed V and J ends, which lost 3 bases and 1 base, there was a span of 13 bases. The CDR3 protein is CASSDAGGASYNEQFF. CDR3 nucleotide sequence: TGTGCCAGCAGTGATGCTGGGGGAGCGTCCTACAATGAGCAGTTCTTC.

This clone was counted a single time. The chain links TRBV5-1 to TRBJ2-5; 9 nucleotides agree with TRBD2. The CDR3 sequence is 17 residues long. V gave up 4 bases and J gave up 5 bases; unmatched junction bases: 15. The germline gives CDR1 SGHRS, CDR2 YFSETQ. In DNA form, the CDR3 reads TGCGCCAGCAGCCCGCCGGTGGGTAGCGGGAGTGGGGAGACCCAGTACTTC. Its protein product is CASSPPVGSGSGETQYF. The full variable domain, rest sourced from reference TRBV5-1 and TRBJ2-5, is KAGVTQTPRYLIKTRGQQVTLSCSPISGHRSVSWYQQTPGQGLQFLFEYFSETQRNKGNFPGRFSGRQFSNSRSEMNVSTLELGDSALYLCASSPPVGSGSGETQYFGPGTRLLVL.

The gene calls are TRBV5-1 and TRBJ2-7; possibly TRBD1 for D (5 bases). CDR1 and CDR2 (germline): SGHRS, YFSETQ. Trimming removed 2 bases from V and 2 bases from J, with 11 bases in between. The CDR3 runs 14 residues. The CDR3 DNA sequence: TGCGCCAGCAGCTTACCAGGGCGCCCCTACGAGCAGTACTTC. Amino acids: CASSLPGRPYEQYF.

This chain connects TRBV5-1 to TRBJ1-5; D is possibly TRBD1 (5 bases). The V and J ends lost 2 bases and 5 bases respectively, with 8 bases between them. This CDR3 has 13 residues. CDR1 and CDR2 (germline): SGHRS, YFSETQ. The CDR3 is CASSFSTDQPQHF. CDR3 DNA sequence: TGCGCCAGCAGCTTCTCGACAGATCAGCCCCAGCATTTT. Full variable domain (missing parts from reference TRBV5-1 and TRBJ1-5): KAGVTQTPRYLIKTRGQQVTLSCSPISGHRSVSWYQQTPGQGLQFLFEYFSETQRNKGNFPGRFSGRQFSNSRSEMNVSTLELGDSALYLCASSFSTDQPQHFGDGTRLSIL.

The gene calls are TRBV11-2 and TRBJ2-2; D is uncertain. CDR3 length equals 13 residues. Germline-derived CDR1 and CDR2 are SGHAT and FQNNGV. V lost 4 bases to trimming and J lost 3 bases, with 6 bases between them. The CDR3 loop is CASSSPYTGELFF. CDR3 bases: TGTGCCAGCAGCTCGCCCTACACCGGGGAGCTGTTTTTT.

The chain recombines TRBV7-9 with TRBJ2-7; possibly TRBD1 for D (6 bases). Looked up from germline, CDR1 is SEHNR and CDR2 is FQNEAQ (reference sequence). CDR3 length equals 15 residues. The V gene lost 1 base and the J gene lost 3 bases, with 13 bases spanning the gap. CDR3 nucleotide sequence: TGTGCCAGCAGCTTAGTCACGGCAGGGGACTACGAGCAGTACTTC. Translation gives CASSLVTAGDYEQYF.

This chain joins TRBV5-1 and TRBJ2-1, with D perhaps matching TRBD2 (7 bases). Per the germline V gene, CDR1 is SGHRS and CDR2 is YFSETQ. The length of the CDR3 is 16 residues. With 4 bases removed from V and 9 bases from J, the gap between germline ends came to 23 bases. The CDR3 loop is CASSQMATGTGGEQFF. The CDR3 DNA sequence: TGCGCCAGCAGCCAAATGGCGACAGGTACGGGGGGTGAGCAGTTCTTC.

The CDR3 region is CASSADTQYF. The CDR3 nucleotides read TGTGCCAGCAGCGCAGATACGCAGTATTTT. This chain connects TRBV28 to TRBJ2-3; D call uncertain. From germline, CDR1 is MDHEN and CDR2 SYDVKM. Trimming removed 6 bases at V and 4 bases at J, with 2 bases between. This CDR3 has 10 residues.

The chain joins TRBV28 to TRBJ1-2; TRBD1 matches at 7 bases. The V segment lost 5 bases and the J segment 7 bases; nucleotides outside the gene matches: 4. Germline CDR1 MDHEN, CDR2 SYDVKM. This CDR3 region has 12 residues. CDR3 amino acids: CASSQQGLGYTF. Written as DNA, the CDR3 is TGTGCCAGCAGTCAACAGGGGCTTGGCTACACCTTC.

The chain is built from TRBV5-1 and TRBJ2-3, with D perhaps matching TRBD2 (5 bases). Per germline, CDR1 SGHRS and CDR2 YFSETQ. This CDR3 comprises 14 residues. Trimming took 0 bases from V and 6 from J, leaving 11 bases between them. CDR3: CASSLESSGDTQYF. The CDR3 coding sequence is TGCGCCAGCAGCTTGGAATCGTCGGGGGATACGCAGTATTTT.

The sample holds one count of this clone. The V gene is TRBV29-1, the J gene TRBJ2-5; tentative D call: TRBD2 (6 bases). Trimming took off 1 base at V and 0 bases at J, with 12 bases between the two ends. Germline CDR1 and CDR2: SQVTM and ANQGSEA. The CDR3 consists of 15 residues. This chain's CDR3 is CSVEGGRDHQETQYF. The CDR3 DNA is TGCAGCGTTGAAGGTGGGCGGGACCACCAAGAGACCCAGTACTTC.

This chain links TRBV18 with TRBJ1-5; no clear D. This CDR3 is 15 amino acids long. CDR1 and CDR2 from the germline V gene are KGHSH and LQKENI. V was cut by 2 bases and J by 2 bases, with 10 bases left in between. CDR3: CASSPGEFGNQPQHF. The CDR3 coding sequence is TGTGCCAGCTCACCAGGGGAATTCGGCAATCAGCCCCAGCATTTT. Full variable domain (remainder filled in from reference TRBV18 and TRBJ1-5): NAGVMQNPRHLVRRRGQEARLRCSPMKGHSHVYWYRQLPEEGLKFMVYLQKENIIDESGMPKERFSAEFPKEGPSILRIQQVVRGDSAAYFCASSPGEFGNQPQHFGDGTRLSIL.

V usage is TRBV9 and J usage is TRBJ1-2; unclear D gene. Germline V gene data show CDR1 as SGDLS and CDR2 as YYNGEE. Trimming removed 0 bases from V and 4 bases from J, with 10 bases in between. This CDR3 contains 14 residues. CDR3 protein: CASSVDTGSYGYTF. The CDR3, as DNA: TGTGCCAGCAGCGTAGATACCGGGAGCTATGGCTACACCTTC.

The V gene is TRBV28, the J gene TRBJ1-1; possibly TRBD1 for D (6 bases). The length of the CDR3 is 16 residues. V lost 4 bases and J lost 1, with 16 bases in between. In germline, CDR1 is MDHEN, CDR2 SYDVKM. The chain's CDR3 is CASSSQGLGQNTEAFF. Here the CDR3 DNA reads TGTGCCAGCAGTTCCCAGGGGCTGGGGCAGAACACTGAAGCTTTCTTT.

J is TRBJ1-2 and V is TRBV5-1; D perhaps matches TRBD1 (5 bases). The V end was cut by 1 base, the J end by 3 bases, with 13 bases between. CDR3 size: 15 residues. CDR1 SGHRS and CDR2 YFSETQ come from the germline V gene. DNA of the CDR3: TGCGCCAGCAGCTTGCAGGGCGGAGGTGACTATGGCTACACCTTC. Protein sequence: CASSLQGGGDYGYTF.

This chain joins TRBV6-5 and TRBJ1-5; 10 bases map to TRBD1. Germline V CDR1 and CDR2: MNHEY, SVGAGI. This CDR3 has 14 amino acids. V was pared by 4 bases and J by 7 bases, with 4 bases of the junction left unmatched. This chain's CDR3 is CASSSDRGQQPQHF. The CDR3 coding sequence is TGTGCCAGCAGTTCCGACAGGGGGCAACAGCCCCAGCATTTT.